Listed below are T cell receptor beta chains from one sample, sequenced in a study of blood T cell repertoires in COVID-19. Produced via immunoSEQ multiplex PCR; TCRdb's table is partial and in-frame only. The table has 130,000 or so clones, around 88% seen once. The sequencing input was peripheral blood. Every receptor here comes from a woman aged 50 to 60 who had recovered from COVID-19. Each CDR3 is given with its conserved first and last residue. Each record gives: CDR3 length, D gene, V gene, clone size, J gene, CDR3 DNA, CDR3 protein. A D gene is named only where the DNA matches it firmly. The size field is filled for only some rows; it gives once, few, many or a size class.

15	TRBD2	TRBV7-3	NA	TRBJ2-5	TGTGCCAGCAGCTTAACACCGGGAGGGAGTGGGACCCAGTACTTC	CASSLTPGGSGTQYF
14	TRBD1	TRBV6-5	NA	TRBJ1-6	TGTGCCAGCAGGAGGGACAGAGTAAATTCACCCCTCCACTTT	CASRRDRVNSPLHF
17	TRBD2	TRBV11-2	NA	TRBJ2-1	TGTGCCAGCAGCCCCGCGACTAGCGGGATTTCCTACAATGAGCAGTTCTTC	CASSPATSGISYNEQFF
15	TRBD1	TRBV6-1	few	TRBJ1-5	TGTGCCAGCAGTGAGGGGACAGGGATTAAACAGCCCCAGCATTTT	CASSEGTGIKQPQHF
13	NA	TRBV12-5	NA	TRBJ2-7	TGTGCTAGTGGTCCGGGGGTGCCCTACGAGCAGTACTTC	CASGPGVPYEQYF
14	TRBD1	TRBV10-2	few	TRBJ2-7	TGCGCCAGCAGAAACGGACAGGGTAATGGCGAGCAGTACTTC	CASRNGQGNGEQYF
15	TRBD1	TRBV2	NA	TRBJ2-1	TGTGCCAGCAGTCCGGGACAGGGTACCTACAATGAGCAGTTCTTC	CASSPGQGTYNEQFF
14	TRBD2	TRBV18	NA	TRBJ2-7	TGTGCCAGCTCCCTAAGAGCGGGAACTTACGAGCAGTACTTC	CASSLRAGTYEQYF
13	NA	TRBV7-2	once	TRBJ1-1	TGTGCCAGCAGACCGCCCTGGGGGGGGATAGCTTTCTTT	CASRPPWGGIAFF
15	NA	TRBV4-2	NA	TRBJ1-1	TGTGCCAGCAGCCAGTACAGGTCCGAGAACACTGAAGCTTTCTTT	CASSQYRSENTEAFF
12	NA	TRBV6-1	NA	TRBJ2-7	TGTGCCAGCAGCGCAGGGACCTACGAGCAGTACTTC	CASSAGTYEQYF
17	NA	TRBV15	NA	TRBJ1-4	TGTGCCACCAGCAGTGGGGCCGAACTTGCAACTAATGAAAAACTGTTTTTT	CATSSGAELATNEKLFF
16	TRBD1	TRBV2	once	TRBJ1-1	TGTGCCAGCAGTGACCCCCGCTTGACAGGGGTCACTGAAGCTTTCTTT	CASSDPRLTGVTEAFF
17	TRBD2	TRBV7-7	few	TRBJ2-5	TGTGCCAGCAGCTCCGGGAGGAGGCTAGCGGGAGGGGAGACCCAGTACTTC	CASSSGRRLAGGETQYF
16	NA	TRBV7-9	NA	TRBJ1-4	TGTGCCAGCAGGCAATCCAGCAGGGAAACTAATGAAAAACTGTTTTTT	CASRQSSRETNEKLFF
19	TRBD1	TRBV2	once	TRBJ2-7	TGTGCCAGCAGCCACCATATTTTCCGGGACAGGGACAGAGGTATGGAGCAGTACTTC	CASSHHIFRDRDRGMEQYF
15	TRBD1	TRBV18	NA	TRBJ1-4	TGTGCCAGCTCACTAGGACAGGGTCGTAATGAAAAACTGTTTTTT	CASSLGQGRNEKLFF
14	NA	TRBV9	NA	TRBJ2-3	TGTGCCAGCAGCGCTAGCCCCACCACAGATACGCAGTATTTT	CASSASPTTDTQYF
13	TRBD2	TRBV2	NA	TRBJ2-2	TGTGCCAGCGGACTAGAGAACACCGGGGAGCTGTTTTTT	CASGLENTGELFF
15	TRBD2	TRBV10-3	NA	TRBJ2-3	TGTGCCATCACTACAACGGGACTAGCGGGAGATACGCAGTATTTT	CAITTTGLAGDTQYF
14	NA	TRBV18	NA	TRBJ1-6	TGTGCCAGCTCACCCCAGGGGAGTAATTCACCCCTCCACTTT	CASSPQGSNSPLHF
14	NA	TRBV5-1	NA	TRBJ2-5	TGCGCCAGCAGCTTGGCAGGGCTTGGGGAGACCCAGTACTTC	CASSLAGLGETQYF
18	TRBD1	TRBV10-3	NA	TRBJ1-5	TGTGCCATCAGTGAGGGTCGACAGGGTGGTACCGGCGATCAGCCCCAGCATTTT	CAISEGRQGGTGDQPQHF
15	NA	TRBV3-1/TRBV3-2	NA	TRBJ1-1	TGTGCCAGCAGCCCTTCCGAGGGGGTCGGGACTGAAGCTTTCTTT	CASSPSEGVGTEAFF
15	NA	TRBV13	NA	TRBJ2-6	TGTGCCAGCAGCCAGGGACTTTCTGGGGCCAACGTCCTGACTTTC	CASSQGLSGANVLTF
15	NA	TRBV27	NA	TRBJ2-7	TGTGCCAGCAGTAGATCGGGGGACCTCTCCTACGAGCAGTACTTC	CASSRSGDLSYEQYF
12	NA	TRBV6-6	NA	TRBJ1-1	TGTGCCAGCAGTCTTCTTTGGCCTGAAGCTTTCTTT	CASSLLWPEAFF
16	NA	TRBV11-2	once	TRBJ2-7	TGTGCCAGCAGCCCGAAACGCTGGGGGCCCTCCTACGAGCAGTACTTC	CASSPKRWGPSYEQYF
15	NA	TRBV19	NA	TRBJ1-2	TGTGCCAGTAGTATGGGGAACGGGGAATACTATGGCTACACCTTC	CASSMGNGEYYGYTF
17	TRBD1	TRBV6-2/TRBV6-3	once	TRBJ1-5	TGTGCCAGCAGTTCGAGGGACAGGGGTTGGCGCAATCAGCCCCAGCATTTT	CASSSRDRGWRNQPQHF
14	NA	TRBV7-8	NA	TRBJ1-1	TGTGCCAGCAGCTCAGGAGGGGTGAACACTGAAGCTTTCTTT	CASSSGGVNTEAFF
13	NA	TRBV30	NA	TRBJ1-5	TGTGCCTGGAATCGACAGAGCAATCAGCCCCAGCATTTT	CAWNRQSNQPQHF
13	NA	TRBV5-4	NA	TRBJ2-5	TGTGCCAGCAGCTTACCGGGGAAGGAGACCCAGTACTTC	CASSLPGKETQYF
16	TRBD1	TRBV24-1	NA	TRBJ2-7	TGTGCCACCAGTGAGCGGGGACAGGACCTTCCCTACGAGCAGTACTTC	CATSERGQDLPYEQYF